A single TCR beta chain is shown here with its context. The length of the CDR3 is 12 residues. The V gene end was trimmed by 4 bases and the J gene end by 9 bases; junction bases not matched to a gene: 2. Germline lookup yields CDR1 LNHDA and CDR2 SQIVND (reference sequence). The data derive from a study of blood T cell repertoires in COVID-19. The overall study: COVID-19 samples from acute and convalescent phases originated in the United States, Italy and Spain.

Authors' analysis steps: Using reference gene primer amplification, nucleated cell counts were estimated. Produced via immunoSEQ multiplex PCR; TCRdb's table is partial and in-frame only. V and J calls and clone size are as listed in that table; D and trimming were resolved from the DNA. The data show approximately 100,000 clones, 92% seen once. The sample comprised peripheral blood. The V call is TRBV19, the J call TRBJ2-1; TRBD2 matches 8 bases. This receptor was obtained from a man aged 50-59 years with active COVID-19. The CDR3 spells CASSTLAGEQFF. The CDR3 DNA reads as TGTGCCAGTAGTACCCTAGCGGGTGAGCAGTTCTTC.